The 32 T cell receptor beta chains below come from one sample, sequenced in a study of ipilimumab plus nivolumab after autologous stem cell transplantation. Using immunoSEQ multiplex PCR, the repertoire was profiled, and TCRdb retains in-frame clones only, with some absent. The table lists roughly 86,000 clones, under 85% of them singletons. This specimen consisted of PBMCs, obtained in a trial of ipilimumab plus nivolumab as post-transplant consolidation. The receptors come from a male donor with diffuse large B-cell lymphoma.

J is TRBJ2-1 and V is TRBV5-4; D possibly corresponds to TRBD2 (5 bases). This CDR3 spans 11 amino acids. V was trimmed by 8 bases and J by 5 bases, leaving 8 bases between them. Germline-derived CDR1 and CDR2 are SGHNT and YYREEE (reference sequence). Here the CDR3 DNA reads TGTGCCAGTGGGAGAGACAATGAGCAGTTCTTC. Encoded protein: CASGRDNEQFF.

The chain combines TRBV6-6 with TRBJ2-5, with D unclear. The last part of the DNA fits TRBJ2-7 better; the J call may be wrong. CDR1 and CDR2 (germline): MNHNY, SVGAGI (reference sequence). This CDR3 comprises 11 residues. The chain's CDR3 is CASSYRSEQYF. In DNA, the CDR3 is TGTGCCAGCAGTTACAGGTCCGAGCAGTACTTC.

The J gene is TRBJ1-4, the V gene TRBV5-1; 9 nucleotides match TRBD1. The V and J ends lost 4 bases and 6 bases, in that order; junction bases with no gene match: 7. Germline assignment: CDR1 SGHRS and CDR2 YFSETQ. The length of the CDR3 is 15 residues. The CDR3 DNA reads TGCGCCAGCAGCACGTGGGGACAGGGCCATGAAAAACTGTTTTTT. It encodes CASSTWGQGHEKLFF. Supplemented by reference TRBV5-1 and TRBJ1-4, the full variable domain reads KAGVTQTPRYLIKTRGQQVTLSCSPISGHRSVSWYQQTPGQGLQFLFEYFSETQRNKGNFPGRFSGRQFSNSRSEMNVSTLELGDSALYLCASSTWGQGHEKLFFGSGTQLSVL.

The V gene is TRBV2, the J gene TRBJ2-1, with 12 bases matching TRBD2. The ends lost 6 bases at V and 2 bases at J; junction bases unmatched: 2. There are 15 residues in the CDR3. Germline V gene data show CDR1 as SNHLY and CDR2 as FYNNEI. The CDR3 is CASRLAGGAYNEQFF. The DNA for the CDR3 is TGTGCCAGCAGACTAGCGGGGGGCGCCTACAATGAGCAGTTCTTC. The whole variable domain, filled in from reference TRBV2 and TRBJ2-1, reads EPEVTQTPSHQVTQMGQEVILRCVPISNHLYFYWYRQILGQKVEFLVSFYNNEISEKSEIFDDQFSVERPDGSNFTLKIRSTKLEDSAMYFCASRLAGGAYNEQFFGPGTRLTVL.

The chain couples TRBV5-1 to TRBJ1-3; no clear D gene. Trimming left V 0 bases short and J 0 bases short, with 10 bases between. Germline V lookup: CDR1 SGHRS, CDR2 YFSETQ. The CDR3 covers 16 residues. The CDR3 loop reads CASSLEGPTSGNTIYF. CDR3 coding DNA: TGCGCCAGCAGCTTGGAGGGCCCGACCTCTGGAAACACCATATATTTT.

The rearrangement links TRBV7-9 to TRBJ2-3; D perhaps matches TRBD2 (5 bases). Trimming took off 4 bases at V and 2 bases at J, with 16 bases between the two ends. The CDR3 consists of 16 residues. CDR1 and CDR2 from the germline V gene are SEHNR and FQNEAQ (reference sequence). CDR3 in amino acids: CASSSRTERLTDTQYF. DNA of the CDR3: TGTGCCAGCAGCTCCCGGACCGAGCGGCTCACAGATACGCAGTATTTT. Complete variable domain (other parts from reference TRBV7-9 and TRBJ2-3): DTGVSQNPRHKITKRGQNVTFRCDPISEHNRLYWYRQTLGQGPEFLTYFQNEAQLEKSRLLSDRFSAERPKGSFSTLEIQRTEQGDSAMYLCASSSRTERLTDTQYFGPGTRLTVL.

The CDR3 loop reads CSVLTDRGQPQHF. As DNA, the CDR3 is TGCAGCGTTTTGACAGACAGGGGCCAGCCCCAGCATTTT. The rearrangement uses TRBV29-1 and TRBJ1-5, with TRBD1 identical over 8 bases. J gave up 7 bases and V 5 bases, and 7 bases lay outside the gene matches. CDR1 is SQVTM, CDR2 ANQGSEA, per germline. CDR3 size: 13 residues. Complete variable domain (other parts from reference TRBV29-1 and TRBJ1-5): SAVISQKPSRDICQRGTSLTIQCQVDSQVTMMFWYRQQPGQSLTLIATANQGSEATYESGFVIDKFPISRPNLTFSTLTVSNMSPEDSSIYLCSVLTDRGQPQHFGDGTRLSIL.

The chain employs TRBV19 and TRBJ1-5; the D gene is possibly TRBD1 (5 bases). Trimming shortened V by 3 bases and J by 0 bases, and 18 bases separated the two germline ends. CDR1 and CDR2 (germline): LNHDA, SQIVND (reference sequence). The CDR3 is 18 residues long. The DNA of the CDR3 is TGTGCCAGTAGTATGGCCGGGACCGAACTAACTAGCAATCAGCCCCAGCATTTT. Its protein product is CASSMAGTELTSNQPQHF.

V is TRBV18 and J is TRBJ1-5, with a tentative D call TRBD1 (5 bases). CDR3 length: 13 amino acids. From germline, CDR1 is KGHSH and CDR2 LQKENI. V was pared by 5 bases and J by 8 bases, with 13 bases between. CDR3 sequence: CASSGGGTKPQHF. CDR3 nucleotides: TGTGCCAGCTCAGGGGGAGGGACGAAGCCCCAGCATTTT.

In nucleotides, the CDR3 is TGTGCCAGCAGCCCAGGGACTAGCGCCCAAGAGACCCAGTACTTC. Protein product: CASSPGTSAQETQYF. This rearrangement joins TRBV5-4 to TRBJ2-5, with 10 bases lining up with TRBD2. The V and J ends lost 4 bases and 1 base, in that order; junction bases with no gene match: 4. This CDR3 region has 15 residues. Germline CDR1 reads SGHNT; CDR2 reads YYREEE (reference sequence). The entire variable domain, with the rest obtained from reference TRBV5-4 and TRBJ2-5, is as follows: ETGVTQSPTHLIKTRGQQVTLRCSSQSGHNTVSWYQQALGQGPQFIFQYYREEENGRGNFPPRFSGLQFPNYSSELNVNALELDDSALYLCASSPGTSAQETQYFGPGTRLLVL.

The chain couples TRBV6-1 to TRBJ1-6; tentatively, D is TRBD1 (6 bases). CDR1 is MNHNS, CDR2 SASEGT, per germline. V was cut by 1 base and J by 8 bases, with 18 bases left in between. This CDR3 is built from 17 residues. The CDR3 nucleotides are TGTGCCAGCAGTGAAGTCCAACAGGGAGCATCCTATTCACCCCTCCACTTT. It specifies CASSEVQQGASYSPLHF.

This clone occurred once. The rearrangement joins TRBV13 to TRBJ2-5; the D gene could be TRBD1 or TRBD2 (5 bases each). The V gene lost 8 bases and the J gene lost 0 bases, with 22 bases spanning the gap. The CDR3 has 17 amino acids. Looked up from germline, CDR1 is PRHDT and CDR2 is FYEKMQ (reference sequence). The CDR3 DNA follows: TGTGCCAGCCGCCAGGTCGGGGCGAGAAACGACCAAGAGACCCAGTACTTC. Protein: CASRQVGARNDQETQYF.

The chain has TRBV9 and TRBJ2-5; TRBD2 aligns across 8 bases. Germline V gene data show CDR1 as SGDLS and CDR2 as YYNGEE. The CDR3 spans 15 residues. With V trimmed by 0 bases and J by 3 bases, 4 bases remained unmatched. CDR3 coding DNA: TGTGCCAGCAGCGTAGCGAGCGGGGGTAAAGAGACCCAGTACTTC. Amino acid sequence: CASSVASGGKETQYF.

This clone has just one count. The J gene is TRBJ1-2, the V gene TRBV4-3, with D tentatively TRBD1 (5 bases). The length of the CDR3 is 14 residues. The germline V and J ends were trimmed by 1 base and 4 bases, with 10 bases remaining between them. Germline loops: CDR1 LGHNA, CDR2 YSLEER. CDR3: CASSQGHGGYGYTF. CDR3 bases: TGCGCCAGCAGCCAAGGACATGGGGGCTATGGCTACACCTTC.

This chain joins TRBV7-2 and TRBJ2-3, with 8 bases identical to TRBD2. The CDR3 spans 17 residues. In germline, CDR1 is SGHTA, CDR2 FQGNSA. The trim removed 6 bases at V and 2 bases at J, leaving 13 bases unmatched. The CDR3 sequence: CASRKGVGGGNTDTQYF. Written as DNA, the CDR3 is TGTGCCAGCAGAAAGGGGGTCGGCGGGGGGAACACAGATACGCAGTATTTT. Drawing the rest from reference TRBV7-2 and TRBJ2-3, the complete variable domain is GAGVSQSPSNKVTEKGKDVELRCDPISGHTALYWYRQSLGQGLEFLIYFQGNSAPDKSGLPSDRFSAERTGGSVSTLTIQRTQQEDSAVYLCASRKGVGGGNTDTQYFGPGTRLTVL.

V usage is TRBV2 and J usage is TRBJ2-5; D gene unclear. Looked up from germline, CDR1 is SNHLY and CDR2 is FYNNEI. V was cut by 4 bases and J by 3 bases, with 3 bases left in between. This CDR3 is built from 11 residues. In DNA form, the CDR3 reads TGTGCCAGCAGTGGAAAAGAGACCCAGTACTTC. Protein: CASSGKETQYF.

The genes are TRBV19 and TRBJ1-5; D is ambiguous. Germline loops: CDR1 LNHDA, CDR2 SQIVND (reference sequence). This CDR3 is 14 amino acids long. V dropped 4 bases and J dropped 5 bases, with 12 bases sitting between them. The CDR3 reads CASSKGSTYQPQHF. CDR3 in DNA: TGTGCCAGTAGTAAGGGCAGTACTTATCAGCCCCAGCATTTT. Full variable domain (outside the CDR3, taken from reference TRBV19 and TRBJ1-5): DGGITQSPKYLFRKEGQNVTLSCEQNLNHDAMYWYRQDPGQGLRLIYYSQIVNDFQKGDIAEGYSVSREKKESFPLTVTSAQKNPTAFYLCASSKGSTYQPQHFGDGTRLSIL.

The CDR3 nucleotides are TGTGCCGCCTCAACTATGCTAACCACAGATACGCAGTATTTT. It encodes CAASTMLTTDTQYF. The rearrangement joins TRBV7-9 to TRBJ2-3; D call uncertain. In germline, CDR1 is SEHNR, CDR2 FQNEAQ (reference sequence). V was pared by 11 bases and J by 2 bases, with 17 bases between. The CDR3 sequence is 14 residues long. Supplemented by reference TRBV7-9 and TRBJ2-3, the full variable domain reads DTGVSQNPRHKITKRGQNVTFRCDPISEHNRLYWYRQTLGQGPEFLTYFQNEAQLEKSRLLSDRFSAERPKGSFSTLEIQRTEQGDSAMYLCAASTMLTTDTQYFGPGTRLTVL.

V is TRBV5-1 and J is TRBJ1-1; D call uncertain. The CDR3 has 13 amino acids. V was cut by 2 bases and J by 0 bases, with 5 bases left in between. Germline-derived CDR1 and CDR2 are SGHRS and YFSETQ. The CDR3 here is CASSLALNTEAFF. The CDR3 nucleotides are TGCGCCAGCAGCTTAGCACTGAACACTGAAGCTTTCTTT.

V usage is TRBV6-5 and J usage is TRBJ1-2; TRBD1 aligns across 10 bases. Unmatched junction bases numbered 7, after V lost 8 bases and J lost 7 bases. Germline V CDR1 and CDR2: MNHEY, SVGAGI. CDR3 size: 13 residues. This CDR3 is CASLDRGLGGYTF. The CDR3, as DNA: TGTGCCAGCCTCGACAGGGGGCTAGGTGGCTACACCTTC.

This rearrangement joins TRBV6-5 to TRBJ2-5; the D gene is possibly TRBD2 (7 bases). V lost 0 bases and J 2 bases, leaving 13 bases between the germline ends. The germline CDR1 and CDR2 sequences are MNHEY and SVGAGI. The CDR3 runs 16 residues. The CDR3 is CASSYSNGGLQETQYF. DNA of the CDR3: TGTGCCAGCAGTTACTCGAACGGGGGGCTACAAGAGACCCAGTACTTC.

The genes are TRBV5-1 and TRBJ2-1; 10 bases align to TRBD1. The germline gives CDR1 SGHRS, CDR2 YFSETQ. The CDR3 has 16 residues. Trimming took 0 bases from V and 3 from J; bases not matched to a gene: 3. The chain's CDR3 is CASSLGQGAIYNEQFF. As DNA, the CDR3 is TGCGCCAGCAGCTTGGGACAGGGGGCAATCTACAATGAGCAGTTCTTC.

CDR3 region: CASSAGGQSSYEQYF. CDR3 DNA sequence: TGTGCCAGCAGCGCGGGGGGACAGAGCTCCTACGAGCAGTACTTC. V is TRBV9 and J is TRBJ2-7; D might be TRBD1 or TRBD2, each matching 7 bases. The CDR3 covers 15 residues. Per germline, CDR1 SGDLS and CDR2 YYNGEE. V was cut by 3 bases and J by 0 bases, with 13 bases left in between.

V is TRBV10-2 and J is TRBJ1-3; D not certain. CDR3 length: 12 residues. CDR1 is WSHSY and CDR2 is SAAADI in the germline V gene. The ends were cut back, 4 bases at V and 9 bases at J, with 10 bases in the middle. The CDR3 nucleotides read TGCGCCAGCAGTGGGACCGGAGGCACCATATATTTT. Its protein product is CASSGTGGTIYF.

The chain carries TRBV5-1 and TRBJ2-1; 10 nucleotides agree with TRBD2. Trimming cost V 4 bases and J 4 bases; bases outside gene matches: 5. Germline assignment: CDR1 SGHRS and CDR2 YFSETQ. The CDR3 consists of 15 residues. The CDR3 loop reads CASSATSGVYNEQFF. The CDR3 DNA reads TGCGCCAGCAGCGCCACTAGCGGGGTATACAATGAGCAGTTCTTC.

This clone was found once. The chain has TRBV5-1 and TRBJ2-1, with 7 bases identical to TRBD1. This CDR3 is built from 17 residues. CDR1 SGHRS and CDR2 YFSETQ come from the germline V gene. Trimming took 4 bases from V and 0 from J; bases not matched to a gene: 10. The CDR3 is CASSPISAGGSYNEQFF. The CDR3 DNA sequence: TGCGCCAGCAGCCCTATTTCAGCAGGGGGCTCCTACAATGAGCAGTTCTTC.

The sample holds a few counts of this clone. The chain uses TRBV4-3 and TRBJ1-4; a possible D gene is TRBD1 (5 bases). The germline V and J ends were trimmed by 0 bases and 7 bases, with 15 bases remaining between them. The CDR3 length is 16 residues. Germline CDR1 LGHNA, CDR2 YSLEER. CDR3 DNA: TGCGCCAGCAGCCAAGATATCGGGCAGGGAAGTGAAAAACTGTTTTTT. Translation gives CASSQDIGQGSEKLFF.

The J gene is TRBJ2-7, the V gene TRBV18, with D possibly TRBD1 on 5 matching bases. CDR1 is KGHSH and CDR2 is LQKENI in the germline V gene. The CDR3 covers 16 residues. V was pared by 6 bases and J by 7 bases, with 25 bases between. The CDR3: CASSNIPRSRASEQYF. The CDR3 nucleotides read TGTGCCAGCTCCAACATACCCCGCTCCAGGGCGAGTGAGCAGTACTTC.

CDR3 DNA: TGCGCCAGCAGCTTGGGTGGGACCAGCGGCACCTACGAGCAGTACTTC. Translation gives CASSLGGTSGTYEQYF. The rearrangement uses TRBV5-1 and TRBJ2-5, with D perhaps being TRBD1 or TRBD2 (5 bases each). The last part of the DNA fits TRBJ2-7 better; the J call may be wrong. Germline CDR1 SGHRS, CDR2 YFSETQ. The CDR3 length is 16 residues.

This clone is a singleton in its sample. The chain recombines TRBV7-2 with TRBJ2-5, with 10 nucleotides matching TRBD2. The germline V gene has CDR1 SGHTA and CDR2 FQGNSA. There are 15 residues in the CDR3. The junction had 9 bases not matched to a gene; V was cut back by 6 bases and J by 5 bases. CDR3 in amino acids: CASSPSGGVVETQYF. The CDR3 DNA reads TGTGCCAGCAGTCCTAGCGGGGGAGTAGTGGAGACCCAGTACTTC.

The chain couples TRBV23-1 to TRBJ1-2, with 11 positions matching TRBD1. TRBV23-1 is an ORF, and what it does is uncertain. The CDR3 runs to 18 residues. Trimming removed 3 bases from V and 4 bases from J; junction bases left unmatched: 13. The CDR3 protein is CASSHFPGTGGGSYGYTF. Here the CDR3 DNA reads TGCGCCAGCAGTCACTTTCCCGGGACAGGGGGAGGTAGCTATGGCTACACCTTC.

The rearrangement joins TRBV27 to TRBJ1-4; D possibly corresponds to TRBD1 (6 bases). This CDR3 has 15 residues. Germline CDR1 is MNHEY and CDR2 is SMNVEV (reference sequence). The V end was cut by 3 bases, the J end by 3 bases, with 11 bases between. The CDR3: CASSFGGQPNEKLFF. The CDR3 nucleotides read TGTGCCAGCAGTTTCGGTGGACAGCCTAATGAAAAACTGTTTTTT.